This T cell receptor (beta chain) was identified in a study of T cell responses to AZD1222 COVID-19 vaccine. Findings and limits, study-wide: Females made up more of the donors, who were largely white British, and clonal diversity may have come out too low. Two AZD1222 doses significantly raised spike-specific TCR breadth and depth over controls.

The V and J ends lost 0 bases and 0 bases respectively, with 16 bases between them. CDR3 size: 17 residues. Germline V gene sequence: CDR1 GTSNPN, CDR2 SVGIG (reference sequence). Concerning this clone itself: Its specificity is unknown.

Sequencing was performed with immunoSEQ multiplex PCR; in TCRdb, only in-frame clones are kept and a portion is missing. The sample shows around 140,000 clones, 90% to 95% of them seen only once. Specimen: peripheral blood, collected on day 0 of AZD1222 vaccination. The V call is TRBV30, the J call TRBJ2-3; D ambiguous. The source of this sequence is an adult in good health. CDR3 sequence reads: CAWSVARASTSTDTQYF. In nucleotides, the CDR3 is TGTGCCTGGAGTGTAGCTCGAGCGTCGACTAGCACAGATACGCAGTATTTT.